The clone carrying this TCR beta chain showed up many times. TCRdb re-derived calls from the reads in MiXCR, one entry per CDR3 protein. The table shows about 260,000 distinct CDR3 sequences, with about 13% occurring only once. These data belong to a study of T cell repertoires in cytomegalovirus infection. CDR1 and CDR2 (germline): MDHEN, SYDVKM. Trimming removed 7 bases at V and 4 bases at J, with 8 bases between. This CDR3 contains 12 residues. The chain joins TRBV28 to TRBJ1-5; D gene ambiguous. Sequencing was done on a sample of PBMCs. The sequence was obtained from a human donor in good health (CMV status not recorded). Some clones in this sample may be carry-over from other donors' samples. The chain's CDR3 is CASTGTNQPQHF. The CDR3 DNA reads as TGTGCCAGCACGGGCACTAATCAGCCCCAGCATTTT.